The T cell receptor beta chain under discussion was sequenced for a study of cytomegalovirus exposure and HLA in healthy donors. Broader study findings: Confirmation in vitro established that three CMV-associated chains were specific for CMV antigens. Altogether, 164 TCR beta chains were recorded as cytomegalovirus-associated. The TCR clusters that emerged in the first cohort tended, a later analysis found, to co-occur in the 120 or so validation repertoires. Usually a TCR sequence was rare, but some public TCRs were found in many donors.

A note on this clone: As yet, its antigen is unknown.

V was pared by 6 bases and J by 3 bases, with 8 bases of the junction left unmatched. Germline V gene data show CDR1 as MNHEY and CDR2 as SMNVEV (reference sequence). The CDR3 has 16 residues. TCRdb's copy holds only in-frame clones and misses some; the assay was immunoSEQ multiplex PCR. The sample has a few hundred thousand clones; around 89% are singletons. The chain couples TRBV27 to TRBJ2-1; 10 bases match TRBD2. Sequenced material: PBMCs. This receptor was identified in a woman under 30 in good health and CMV-seronegative. In DNA, the CDR3 is TGTGCCAGCAGATCTCTAGCGGGGGCCCTCTACAATGAGCAGTTCTTC. Its translation: CASRSLAGALYNEQFF.